This T cell receptor beta chain was sequenced in a study of blood T cell repertoires in COVID-19. Background on the study: Both acute and convalescent COVID-19 samples were obtained from the United States, Italy and Spain.

This CDR3 has 16 amino acids. Trimming at V came to 9 bases and at J to 10 bases, leaving 20 bases not matched to a gene. From germline, CDR1 is SNHLY and CDR2 FYNNEI. Original data processing: Amplifying reference gene primers gave estimates of nucleated cell counts. Generated by immunoSEQ multiplex PCR, the TCRdb table keeps only in-frame clones and is missing some. D and trimming were read from the DNA, whereas the V and J calls and clone size are those reported in that table. The sample includes 330,000 or so clones, 80% to 90% of them seen just once. The TCR was taken from a man younger than 45 with COVID-19, enrolled during active disease. The sequencing input was peripheral blood. This chain links TRBV2 with TRBJ2-7; 11 positions agree with TRBD1. Written as DNA, the CDR3 is TGTGCCAGAGAGGAGAGTCGAACGGGGACAGGGGGAATTCAGTACTTC. Amino acid sequence: CAREESRTGTGGIQYF.